The 15 T cell receptor beta chains below come from one sample, sequenced in a study of beta chain features in type 1 diabetes. The entirety of the isolated RNA underwent reverse transcription, so expressed TCRB transcripts were sequenced. Sequenced by immunoSEQ multiplex PCR; TCRdb stores in-frame clones only, minus some. The profile shows under 450,000 clones, roughly 13% of them singletons. Sequencing was carried out using naive CD4+ T cells from blood. The origin of the receptors is a man younger than 40 in good health.

This clone was counted only a few times. A junction end diverges from the germline sequence, so it may reflect a read error. This chain links TRBV5-4 with TRBJ2-7; D may correspond to TRBD1 or TRBD2 (5 bases each). Germline CDR1 and CDR2: SGHNT and YYREEE (reference sequence). This CDR3 has 12 residues. CDR3 region: CASNPPGQGRDF. The CDR3 nucleotides are TGTGCCAGCAACCCGCCGGGGCAGGGAAGGGACTTC.

The sample holds a few counts of this clone. The V and J genes are TRBV7-2 and TRBJ2-6; D remains ambiguous. Germline CDR1 and CDR2: SGHTA and FQGNSA. V lost 3 bases and J lost 0, with 9 bases in between. The CDR3 length is 16 residues. CDR3 DNA sequence: TGTGCCAGCAGCTTCGGTCTAATCTCTGGGGCCAACGTCCTGACTTTC. Translated, it gives CASSFGLISGANVLTF.

The V call is TRBV29-1, the J call TRBJ1-1; D is uncertain. V was shortened by 5 bases and J by 3 bases, with 19 bases between the two germline ends. This CDR3 comprises 15 residues. The germline V gene encodes CDR1 SQVTM and CDR2 ANQGSEA. CDR3 DNA: TGCAGCGTTCCTACGGTCGCCTCCTTTTACACTGAAGCTTTCTTT. It encodes CSVPTVASFYTEAFF.

The V call is TRBV9, the J call TRBJ1-1; 9 bases map to TRBD1. The CDR3 loop spans 16 amino acids. Germline loops: CDR1 SGDLS, CDR2 YYNGEE. V shed 4 bases, J shed 3 bases, and the junction held 10 bases outside the gene matches. As DNA, the CDR3 is TGTGCCAGCAGCCCGCGGACAGGGGCGATGTACACTGAAGCTTTCTTT. Translation gives CASSPRTGAMYTEAFF.

This chain connects TRBV30 to TRBJ2-3; 8 bases are a match to TRBD2. Germline CDR1 is GTSNPN and CDR2 is SVGIG (reference sequence). V lost 2 bases, J lost 4 bases, and 5 bases stayed unmatched. The CDR3 extends over 14 amino acids. In DNA form, the CDR3 reads TGTGCCTGGAGTTCGGGAGGGGGTGCAGATACGCAGTATTTT. Amino acids: CAWSSGGGADTQYF.

The rearrangement links TRBV10-3 to TRBJ2-5, with 7 nucleotides matching TRBD2. The CDR3 length is 14 residues. Germline CDR1 ENHRY, CDR2 SYGVKD. Trimming cost V 8 bases and J 1 base; bases outside gene matches: 7. Here the CDR3 DNA reads TGTGCCATCTCGCAGGGAGGGGTCCAAGAGACCCAGTACTTC. Protein product: CAISQGGVQETQYF.

V is TRBV5-1 and J is TRBJ2-5, with D hard to call. The CDR3 loop spans 16 amino acids. Germline V gene sequence: CDR1 SGHRS, CDR2 YFSETQ. V lost 9 bases and J 1 base, leaving 22 bases between the germline ends. In DNA form, the CDR3 reads TGCGCCACCAACCCCAGACCGAACCCCTCCCAAGAGACCCAGTACTTC. Translating it yields CATNPRPNPSQETQYF. Together with reference TRBV5-1 and TRBJ2-5, the CDR3 gives the full variable domain: KAGVTQTPRYLIKTRGQQVTLSCSPISGHRSVSWYQQTPGQGLQFLFEYFSETQRNKGNFPGRFSGRQFSNSRSEMNVSTLELGDSALYLCATNPRPNPSQETQYFGPGTRLLVL.

This chain's CDR3 is CASSRIRDFGNTQYF. CDR3 DNA: TGTGCCAGCAGCCGGATCCGGGACTTTGGGAATACGCAGTATTTT. The chain uses TRBV5-6 and TRBJ2-3; maybe TRBD2 (6 bases). The CDR3 extends over 15 amino acids. Germline V CDR1 and CDR2: SGHDT, YYEEEE. The V end was cut by 4 bases, the J end by 7 bases, with 19 bases between.

This clone was seen more than once but under ten times. The V and J genes are TRBV5-6 and TRBJ1-2, with 9 bases lining up with TRBD1. V trimming: 3 bases; J trimming: 7 bases; junction bases outside the gene matches: 4. Germline-derived CDR1 and CDR2 are SGHDT and YYEEEE. This CDR3 is built from 13 residues. In nucleotides, the CDR3 is TGTGCCAGCAGCTACGGGACAGGGTTTGGCTACACCTTC. Amino acid sequence: CASSYGTGFGYTF. Complete variable domain (other parts from reference TRBV5-6 and TRBJ1-2): DAGVTQSPTHLIKTRGQQVTLRCSPKSGHDTVSWYQQALGQGPQFIFQYYEEEERQRGNFPDRFSGHQFPNYSSELNVNALLLGDSALYLCASSYGTGFGYTFGSGTRLTVV.

This clone occurred a few times. The gene calls are TRBV6-4 and TRBJ2-1, with TRBD2 matching 12 bases. Losses at the gene ends were 2 bases for V and 6 bases for J; bases not matched to a gene: 2. The germline CDR1 and CDR2 sequences are MRHNA and SNTAGT. The CDR3 consists of 15 residues. The CDR3 sequence is CASSDLAGGRNEQFF. For the CDR3, the DNA is TGTGCCAGCAGTGACCTAGCGGGGGGGCGCAATGAGCAGTTCTTC.

Notes on this clone: One end of the junction fails to match germline, which may point to a read error. The rearrangement uses TRBV5-1 and TRBJ2-2, with 7 bases lining up with TRBD1. The CDR3 covers 11 residues. From germline, CDR1 is SGHRS and CDR2 YFSETQ. CDR3 in amino acids: CASSLPGGLFF. CDR3 coding DNA: TGCGCCAGCAGCCTCCCAGGGGGGCTGTTTTTT.

The rearrangement uses TRBV7-2 and TRBJ2-3, with 12 positions matching TRBD2. V lost 4 bases, J lost 11 bases, and 16 bases stayed unmatched. Germline values: CDR1 SGHTA, CDR2 FQGNSA. The CDR3 has 17 amino acids. CDR3 nucleotide sequence: TGTGCCAGCAGCTCACCGCCTAAGACTAGCGGGGGAGTTATGCAGTATTTT. It specifies CASSSPPKTSGGVMQYF.

This clone was picked up a small number of times. The chain uses TRBV30 and TRBJ1-4; no definite D call. Trimming took off 2 bases at V and 4 bases at J, with 5 bases between the two ends. Germline lookup yields CDR1 GTSNPN and CDR2 SVGIG (reference sequence). There are 12 residues in the CDR3. The DNA for the CDR3 is TGTGCCTGGAGTATCGGTAATGAAAAACTGTTTTTT. Translation gives CAWSIGNEKLFF.

This CDR3 reads CAIRDIQETQYF. DNA of the CDR3: TGTGCCATCAGGGACATACAAGAGACCCAGTACTTC. The chain carries TRBV10-3 and TRBJ2-5; possibly TRBD1 for D (5 bases). CDR1 is ENHRY, CDR2 SYGVKD, per germline. Trimming stripped 6 bases from V and 2 bases from J, with 7 bases between. CDR3 length equals 12 residues.

This clone was found a few times. The same CDR3 also results from other DNA sequences found in this sample. The chain combines TRBV29-1 with TRBJ1-2; D might be TRBD1 (6 bases). The germline CDR1 and CDR2 sequences are SQVTM and ANQGSEA. This CDR3 region has 12 residues. V was clipped by 4 bases and J by 2 bases, with 8 bases between them. This CDR3 is CSVGQGNYGYTF. The DNA for the CDR3 is TGCAGCGTTGGTCAGGGGAACTATGGCTACACCTTC.